The subject of this entry is one T cell receptor beta chain. The antigen is undetermined. cDNA carried unique molecular identifiers, and a universal primer site was added by template switching. In TCRdb, the 5' RACE reads were re-called with MiXCR into one record per CDR3 protein. This sample yields 250,000 to 350,000 distinct CDR3 sequences, of which 8% to 9.5% are seen a single time; 5.5% to 9% belongs to the top ten. This record comes from a study of identical twins. This CDR3 region has 15 residues. Germline V gene sequence: CDR1 SGDLS, CDR2 YYNGEE. J gave up 6 bases and V 3 bases, and 5 bases lay outside the gene matches. The study's findings and limits: Invariant MAIT and iNKT cells are populations that could partly confound zero-insertion analyses. With beta out-of-frame sequences, excess sharing by twins was weaker. The abundant beta clonotypes from cord blood had fewer insertions, and memory repertoires had none of this.

These data are also associated with another study on yellow fever vaccine responses in identical twins.

The specimen sequenced was CD8+ T cells sorted from blood. The clonotype comes from a woman in her late teens or twenties in good health. V usage is TRBV9 and J usage is TRBJ2-3; 12 positions agree with TRBD2. The CDR3 nucleotides read TGTGCCAGCAGCGCCTGGACTAGCGGGGCTGATACGCAGTATTTT. This sequence encodes CASSAWTSGADTQYF.